Presented here are 26 T cell receptor beta chains from one specimen sequenced in a study of blood T cell repertoires in COVID-19. Sequencing was performed with immunoSEQ multiplex PCR; in TCRdb, only in-frame clones are kept and a portion is missing. The sample lists 210,000 or so clones, around 80% occurring once. The source material was peripheral blood. The receptors shown here come from a woman aged 25 to 45 with COVID-19, enrolled during active disease.

The gene calls are TRBV30 and TRBJ2-3; 9 nucleotides match TRBD2. The CDR3 consists of 16 residues. V shed 3 bases and J 6 bases; nucleotides not matched to a gene: 13. Germline CDR1 reads GTSNPN; CDR2 reads SVGIG (reference sequence). CDR3 residues: CAWRPKGLAKGDTQYF. Here the CDR3 DNA reads TGTGCCTGGAGACCTAAAGGACTAGCGAAAGGGGATACGCAGTATTTT. The full variable domain, completed using reference TRBV30 and TRBJ2-3, is SQTIHQWPATLVQPVGSPLSLECTVEGTSNPNLYWYRQAAGRGLQLLFYSVGIGQISSEVPQNLSASRPQDRQFILSSKKLLLSDSGFYLCAWRPKGLAKGDTQYFGPGTRLTVL.

The chain couples TRBV5-6 to TRBJ1-5, with TRBD1 identical over 8 bases. V shed 5 bases, J shed 0 bases, and the junction held 7 bases outside the gene matches. This CDR3 is 16 amino acids long. Per the germline V gene, CDR1 is SGHDT and CDR2 is YYEEEE. CDR3 nucleotide sequence: TGTGCCAGCAGGACAGGGGCGAATTATAGCAATCAGCCCCAGCATTTT. Encoded protein: CASRTGANYSNQPQHF.

This clone was observed a single time. The chain employs TRBV5-6 and TRBJ1-2; D perhaps matches TRBD1 (5 bases). The CDR3 contains 15 residues. Germline lookup yields CDR1 SGHDT and CDR2 YYEEEE. V was shortened by 3 bases and J by 5 bases, with 17 bases between the two germline ends. CDR3 in amino acids: CASSWEGYTEYGYTF. In DNA form, the CDR3 reads TGTGCCAGCAGCTGGGAGGGGTACACCGAATATGGCTACACCTTC.

DNA of the CDR3: TGTGCCAGTAGTGTTGGGACTAGCTACTACGAGCAGTACTTC. It codes for CASSVGTSYYEQYF. This chain joins TRBV19 and TRBJ2-7; 9 bases map to TRBD2. CDR1 and CDR2 (germline): LNHDA, SQIVND (reference sequence). The V segment lost 5 bases and the J segment 3 bases; nucleotides outside the gene matches: 5. This CDR3 is 14 amino acids long.

The genes are TRBV6-6 and TRBJ1-1, with a tentative D call TRBD1 (6 bases). The CDR3 runs to 13 residues. The germline CDR1 and CDR2 sequences are MNHNY and SVGAGI (reference sequence). The V end was cut by 3 bases, the J end by 6 bases, with 11 bases between. CDR3 region: CASSYSGGPEAFF. As DNA, the CDR3 is TGTGCCAGCAGTTATAGCGGGGGCCCTGAAGCTTTCTTT.

This clone was observed once. This chain uses TRBV5-4 with TRBJ2-3; 10 nucleotides agree with TRBD1. The CDR3 has 16 amino acids. The germline V gene encodes CDR1 SGHNT and CDR2 YYREEE (reference sequence). Losses at the gene ends were 1 base for V and 5 bases for J; bases not matched to a gene: 7. CDR3 loop: CASSLRDRGQGDTQYF. DNA of the CDR3: TGTGCCAGCAGCTTGAGAGACAGGGGGCAGGGAGATACGCAGTATTTT.

V usage is TRBV7-9 and J usage is TRBJ1-4; TRBD1 matches at 9 bases. The germline CDR1 and CDR2 sequences are SEHNR and FQNEAQ (reference sequence). The CDR3 is made up of 16 amino acids. Trimming at V came to 1 base and at J to 0 bases, leaving 0 bases not matched to a gene. The CDR3 region is CASSLGQGATNEKLFF. CDR3 coding DNA: TGTGCCAGCAGCTTAGGACAGGGGGCAACTAATGAAAAACTGTTTTTT.

The chain combines TRBV7-2 with TRBJ1-5, with 9 bases identical to TRBD1. CDR1 is SGHTA, CDR2 FQGNSA, per germline. V shed 1 base and J 1 base; nucleotides not matched to a gene: 5. CDR3 length: 17 residues. Here the CDR3 DNA reads TGTGCCAGCAGCTTAGGCCGGACAGGGGTAAGCAATCAGCCCCAGCATTTT. Translation: CASSLGRTGVSNQPQHF.

The chain uses TRBV29-1 and TRBJ1-2, with D tentatively TRBD1 (6 bases). V was clipped by 5 bases and J by 3 bases, with 13 bases between them. This CDR3 is built from 13 residues. Germline CDR1 is SQVTM and CDR2 is ANQGSEA. CDR3 residues: CSVLQGSDYGYTF. The CDR3 nucleotides read TGCAGCGTTCTTCAGGGGAGCGACTATGGCTACACCTTC.

V is TRBV29-1 and J is TRBJ1-1; no clear D gene. Germline loops: CDR1 SQVTM, CDR2 ANQGSEA. The CDR3 has 12 residues. V gave up 3 bases and J gave up 0 bases, with 5 bases separating them. In DNA form, the CDR3 reads TGCAGCGTTGATTCGGTGAACACTGAAGCTTTCTTT. Amino acid sequence: CSVDSVNTEAFF.

V gene TRBV9 combines with J gene TRBJ2-3, with a possible D match to TRBD2 (5 bases). The ends were cut back, 3 bases at V and 0 bases at J, with 11 bases in the middle. This CDR3 region has 15 residues. Germline CDR1 SGDLS, CDR2 YYNGEE. The CDR3 protein is CASSEMRVSTDTQYF. The DNA of the CDR3 is TGTGCCAGCAGCGAAATGAGGGTTAGCACAGATACGCAGTATTTT.

Only a few counts were recorded for this clone. The rearrangement joins TRBV29-1 to TRBJ1-4; D ambiguous. Trimming cost V 5 bases and J 0 bases, with 7 bases left between them. CDR1 and CDR2 from the germline V gene are SQVTM and ANQGSEA. This CDR3 spans 13 amino acids. The chain's CDR3 is CSVRAATNEKLFF. The CDR3, as DNA: TGCAGCGTTCGAGCTGCAACTAATGAAAAACTGTTTTTT.

This chain uses TRBV5-5 with TRBJ1-5, with D possibly matching TRBD1 (6 bases). The germline V gene has CDR1 SGHKS and CDR2 YYEKEE (reference sequence). V lost 4 bases, J lost 2 bases, and 16 bases lay in between. The CDR3 covers 16 residues. The CDR3 protein is CASSPGTPGRNQPQHF. CDR3 sequence (DNA): TGTGCCAGCAGCCCGGGGACACCCGGGCGCAATCAGCCCCAGCATTTT.

The chain is built from TRBV30 and TRBJ1-3, with a tentative D call TRBD1 (6 bases). CDR1 and CDR2 from the germline V gene are GTSNPN and SVGIG (reference sequence). V was clipped by 2 bases and J by 0 bases, with 14 bases between them. This CDR3 spans 16 amino acids. Written as DNA, the CDR3 is TGTGCCTGGAGTAGAGCTCGGACAGACTCTGGAAACACCATATATTTT. Its protein is CAWSRARTDSGNTIYF.

The chain has TRBV5-1 and TRBJ2-6, with 11 bases matching TRBD2. This CDR3 contains 19 residues. Germline V gene sequence: CDR1 SGHRS, CDR2 YFSETQ. V was clipped by 4 bases and J by 1 base; unmatched bases: 10. The CDR3 spells CASSGTGTSGRSGANVLTF. CDR3 in DNA: TGCGCCAGCAGCGGAACCGGGACTAGCGGACGATCTGGGGCCAACGTCCTGACTTTC.

The rearrangement uses TRBV7-8 and TRBJ1-2; 8 nucleotides align to TRBD1. This CDR3 comprises 19 residues. V shed 3 bases, J shed 0 bases, and the junction held 15 bases outside the gene matches. Per the germline V gene, CDR1 is SGHVS and CDR2 is FQNEAQ. CDR3 in DNA: TGTGCCAGCAGCTTTAACCCTCAGGATGACAGGGGAGCTAACTATGGCTACACCTTC. Its protein is CASSFNPQDDRGANYGYTF.

The rearrangement uses TRBV19 and TRBJ2-7; 7 nucleotides line up with TRBD1. J was trimmed by 1 base and V by 4 bases; bases with no gene match: 7. CDR1 is LNHDA and CDR2 is SQIVND in the germline V gene (reference sequence). The CDR3 totals 15 residues. As DNA, the CDR3 is TGTGCCAGTAGTAGCGACAGGGCAGGATCCTACGAGCAGTACTTC. It encodes CASSSDRAGSYEQYF.

The chain couples TRBV7-3 to TRBJ1-1; 8 bases line up with TRBD1. Germline CDR1 is SGHTA and CDR2 is FQGTGA. The CDR3 extends over 13 amino acids. The ends lost 1 base at V and 7 bases at J; junction bases unmatched: 2. DNA of the CDR3: TGTGCCAGCAGCTTAATAACAGGGGGTGAAGCTTTCTTT. Translation gives CASSLITGGEAFF.

This chain connects TRBV18 to TRBJ1-2; D is perhaps TRBD1 (5 bases). Trimming pared 0 bases from V and 6 bases from J, leaving 11 bases between. The CDR3 loop spans 14 amino acids. The germline gives CDR1 KGHSH, CDR2 LQKENI. The CDR3 DNA reads TGTGCCAGCTCACCACCAGAAGGGGATCATGGCTACACCTTC. Translating it yields CASSPPEGDHGYTF.

The chain employs TRBV6-2 or TRBV6-3 and TRBJ2-7; 12 bases align to TRBD2. Germline CDR1 and CDR2: MNHEY and SVGEGT. The CDR3 runs to 17 residues. V shed 2 bases, J shed 3 bases, and the junction held 8 bases outside the gene matches. CDR3 sequence reads: CASSYPRLAGEHYEQYF. The CDR3 coding sequence is TGTGCCAGCAGTTACCCCCGACTAGCGGGAGAGCACTACGAGCAGTACTTC.

The V call is TRBV4-1, the J call TRBJ2-7; the D gene is possibly TRBD1 (5 bases). Trimming stripped 0 bases from V and 2 bases from J, with 11 bases between. From germline, CDR1 is MGHRA and CDR2 YSYEKL. The CDR3 totals 15 residues. The CDR3 is CASSQEARVTYEQYF. The CDR3 DNA reads as TGCGCCAGCAGCCAAGAAGCCAGGGTGACCTACGAGCAGTACTTC.

This clone has just a few counts. This rearrangement joins TRBV27 to TRBJ2-7; 9 bases are shared with TRBD1. The germline CDR1 and CDR2 sequences are MNHEY and SMNVEV (reference sequence). V dropped 6 bases and J dropped 6; count of bases not matched to a gene: 9. The CDR3 is 14 amino acids. CDR3 protein: CASRPTGGSGEQYF. CDR3 sequence (DNA): TGTGCCAGCAGACCAACAGGGGGCTCGGGCGAGCAGTACTTC.

This sequence joins TRBV5-4 and TRBJ2-4; no clear D gene. Trimming left V 4 bases short and J 1 base short, with 6 bases between. The CDR3 is 13 amino acids. From germline, CDR1 is SGHNT and CDR2 YYREEE (reference sequence). The DNA of the CDR3 is TGTGCCAGCAGCCCTACGGCCAAAAACATTCAGTACTTC. This sequence encodes CASSPTAKNIQYF.

This clone came up once. The chain couples TRBV5-6 to TRBJ2-1, with D tentatively TRBD2 (5 bases). CDR3 length equals 17 residues. V lost 3 bases, J lost 0 bases, and 16 bases lay in between. The germline V gene has CDR1 SGHDT and CDR2 YYEEEE. CDR3 amino acids: CASSSRTGATSYNEQFF. The CDR3 bases are TGTGCCAGCAGCTCCCGGACTGGCGCGACCTCCTACAATGAGCAGTTCTTC.

The J gene is TRBJ2-7, the V gene TRBV5-4; D not resolved. CDR3 length: 14 amino acids. CDR1 and CDR2 (germline): SGHNT, YYREEE (reference sequence). V was shortened by 3 bases and J by 5 bases, with 15 bases between the two germline ends. CDR3 DNA sequence: TGTGCCAGCAGCTCGCCCGTTACTCAGGACGAGCAGTACTTC. Protein: CASSSPVTQDEQYF.

The V gene is TRBV29-1, the J gene TRBJ1-1, with D perhaps TRBD1 (6 bases). Germline CDR1 SQVTM, CDR2 ANQGSEA. The CDR3 length is 10 residues. The germline V and J ends were trimmed by 7 bases and 7 bases, with 10 bases remaining between them. The chain's CDR3 is CSGGQFEAFF. The CDR3 coding sequence is TGCAGCGGTGGACAGTTTGAAGCTTTCTTT. The variable domain in full, with the rest retrieved from reference TRBV29-1 and TRBJ1-1, is SAVISQKPSRDICQRGTSLTIQCQVDSQVTMMFWYRQQPGQSLTLIATANQGSEATYESGFVIDKFPISRPNLTFSTLTVSNMSPEDSSIYLCSGGQFEAFFGQGTRLTVV.